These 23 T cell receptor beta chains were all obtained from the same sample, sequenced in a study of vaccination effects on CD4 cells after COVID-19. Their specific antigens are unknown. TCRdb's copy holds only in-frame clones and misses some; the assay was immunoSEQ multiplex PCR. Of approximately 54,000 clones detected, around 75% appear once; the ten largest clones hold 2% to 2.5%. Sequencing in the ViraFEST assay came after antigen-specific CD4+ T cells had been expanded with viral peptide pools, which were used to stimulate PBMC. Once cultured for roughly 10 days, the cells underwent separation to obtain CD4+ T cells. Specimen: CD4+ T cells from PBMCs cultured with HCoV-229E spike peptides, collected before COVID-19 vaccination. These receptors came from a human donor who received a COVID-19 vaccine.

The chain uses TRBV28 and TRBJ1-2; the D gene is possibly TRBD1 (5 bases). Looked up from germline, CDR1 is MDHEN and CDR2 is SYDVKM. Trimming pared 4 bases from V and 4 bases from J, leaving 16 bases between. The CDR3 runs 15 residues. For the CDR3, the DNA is TGTGCCAGCAGTTCCACGCCGGGACGGACCTATGGCTACACCTTC. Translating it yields CASSSTPGRTYGYTF.

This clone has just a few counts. The CDR3 reads CASSTGAYTEAFF. Here the CDR3 DNA reads TGTGCCAGCAGCACTGGGGCTTACACTGAAGCTTTCTTT. This chain connects TRBV2 to TRBJ1-1; the D gene is possibly TRBD1 (5 bases). V was trimmed by 6 bases and J by 3 bases, leaving 11 bases between them. This CDR3 contains 13 residues. Germline CDR1 reads SNHLY; CDR2 reads FYNNEI.

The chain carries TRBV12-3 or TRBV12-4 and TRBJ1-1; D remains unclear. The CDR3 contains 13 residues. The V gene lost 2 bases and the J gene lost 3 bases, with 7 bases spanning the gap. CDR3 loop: CASSLQTYTEAFF. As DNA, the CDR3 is TGTGCCAGCAGTTTACAGACCTACACTGAAGCTTTCTTT.

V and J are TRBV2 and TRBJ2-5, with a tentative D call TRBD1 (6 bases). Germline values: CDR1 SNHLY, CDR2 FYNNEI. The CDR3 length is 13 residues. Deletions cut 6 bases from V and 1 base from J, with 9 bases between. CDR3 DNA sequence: TGTGCCAGCAGCAGGGGCATCCAAGAGACCCAGTACTTC. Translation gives CASSRGIQETQYF.

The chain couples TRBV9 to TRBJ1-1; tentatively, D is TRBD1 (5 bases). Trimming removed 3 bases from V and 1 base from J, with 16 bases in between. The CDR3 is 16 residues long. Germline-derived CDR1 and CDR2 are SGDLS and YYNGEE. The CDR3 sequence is CASSGDGRGTNTEAFF. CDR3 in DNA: TGTGCCAGCAGCGGAGACGGCCGTGGGACGAACACTGAAGCTTTCTTT.

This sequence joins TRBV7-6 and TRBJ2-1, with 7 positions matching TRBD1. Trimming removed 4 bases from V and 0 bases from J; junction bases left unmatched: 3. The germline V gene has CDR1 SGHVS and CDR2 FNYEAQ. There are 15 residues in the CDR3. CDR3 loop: CASSSTGSSYNEQFF. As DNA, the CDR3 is TGTGCCAGCAGCTCGACAGGGAGCTCCTACAATGAGCAGTTCTTC. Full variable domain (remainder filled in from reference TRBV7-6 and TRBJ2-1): GAGVSQSPRYKVTKRGQDVALRCDPISGHVSLYWYRQALGQGPEFLTYFNYEAQQDKSGLPNDRFSAERPEGSISTLTIQRTEQRDSAMYRCASSSTGSSYNEQFFGPGTRLTVL.

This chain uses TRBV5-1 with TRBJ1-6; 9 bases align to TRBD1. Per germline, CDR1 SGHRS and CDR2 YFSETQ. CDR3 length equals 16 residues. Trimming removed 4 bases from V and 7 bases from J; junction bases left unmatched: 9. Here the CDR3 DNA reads TGCGCCAGCAGCGATCCGGGACAGGGTAGAAATTCACCCCTCCACTTT. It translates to CASSDPGQGRNSPLHF.

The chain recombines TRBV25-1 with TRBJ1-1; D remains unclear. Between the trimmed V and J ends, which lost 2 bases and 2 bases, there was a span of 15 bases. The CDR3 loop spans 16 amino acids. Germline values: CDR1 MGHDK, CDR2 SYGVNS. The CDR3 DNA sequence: TGTGCCAGCAGTGAAACGGCCCCCGCAGGAAACACTGAAGCTTTCTTT. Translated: CASSETAPAGNTEAFF.

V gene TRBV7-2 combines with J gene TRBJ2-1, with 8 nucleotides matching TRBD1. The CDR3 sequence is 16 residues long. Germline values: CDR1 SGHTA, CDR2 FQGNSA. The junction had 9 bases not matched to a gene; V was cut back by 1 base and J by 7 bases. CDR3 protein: CASSLVGGQGSNEQFF. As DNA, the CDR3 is TGTGCCAGCAGCTTAGTAGGTGGACAGGGTAGTAATGAGCAGTTCTTC.

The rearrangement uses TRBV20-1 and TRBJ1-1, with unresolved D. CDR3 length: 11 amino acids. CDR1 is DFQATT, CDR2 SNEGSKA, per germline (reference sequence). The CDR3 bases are TGCAGCCTAGTGGAGAACACTGAAGCTTTCTTT. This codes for CSLVENTEAFF.

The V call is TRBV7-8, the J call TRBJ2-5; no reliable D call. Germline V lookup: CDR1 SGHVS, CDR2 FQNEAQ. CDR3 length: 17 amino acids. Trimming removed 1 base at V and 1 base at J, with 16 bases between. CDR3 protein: CASSLVPVLTFQETQYF. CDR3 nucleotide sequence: TGTGCCAGCAGCTTAGTGCCTGTGCTTACTTTCCAAGAGACCCAGTACTTC.

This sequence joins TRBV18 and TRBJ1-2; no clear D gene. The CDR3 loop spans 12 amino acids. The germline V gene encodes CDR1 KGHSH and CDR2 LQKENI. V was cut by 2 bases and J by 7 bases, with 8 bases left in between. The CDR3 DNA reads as TGTGCCAGCTCACCATATGATTTTGGCTACACCTTC. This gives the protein CASSPYDFGYTF.

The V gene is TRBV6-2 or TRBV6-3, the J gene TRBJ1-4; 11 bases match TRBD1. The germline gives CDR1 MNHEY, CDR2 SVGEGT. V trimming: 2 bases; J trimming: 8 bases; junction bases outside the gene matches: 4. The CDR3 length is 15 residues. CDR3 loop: CASSYPGQGEEKLFF. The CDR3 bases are TGTGCCAGCAGTTACCCGGGACAGGGGGAGGAAAAACTGTTTTTT.

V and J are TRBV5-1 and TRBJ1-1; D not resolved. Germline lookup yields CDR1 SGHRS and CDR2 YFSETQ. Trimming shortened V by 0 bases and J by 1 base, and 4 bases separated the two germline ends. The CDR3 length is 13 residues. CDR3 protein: CASSLGANTEAFF. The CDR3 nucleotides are TGCGCCAGCAGCTTGGGGGCGAACACTGAAGCTTTCTTT.

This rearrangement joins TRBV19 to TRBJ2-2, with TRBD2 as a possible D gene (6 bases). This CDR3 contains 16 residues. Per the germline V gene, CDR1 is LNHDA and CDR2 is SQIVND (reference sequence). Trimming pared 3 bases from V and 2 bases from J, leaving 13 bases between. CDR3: CASSIRDGTNTGELFF. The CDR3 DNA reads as TGTGCCAGTAGTATCCGGGACGGGACTAACACCGGGGAGCTGTTTTTT. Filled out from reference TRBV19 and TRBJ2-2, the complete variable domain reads DGGITQSPKYLFRKEGQNVTLSCEQNLNHDAMYWYRQDPGQGLRLIYYSQIVNDFQKGDIAEGYSVSREKKESFPLTVTSAQKNPTAFYLCASSIRDGTNTGELFFGEGSRLTVL.

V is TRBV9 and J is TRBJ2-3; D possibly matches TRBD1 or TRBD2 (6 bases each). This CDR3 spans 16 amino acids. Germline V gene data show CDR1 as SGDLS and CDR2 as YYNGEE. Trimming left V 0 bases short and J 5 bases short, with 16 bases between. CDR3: CASSVAPGGEIDTQYF. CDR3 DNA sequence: TGTGCCAGCAGCGTAGCGCCCGGGGGCGAAATAGATACGCAGTATTTT.

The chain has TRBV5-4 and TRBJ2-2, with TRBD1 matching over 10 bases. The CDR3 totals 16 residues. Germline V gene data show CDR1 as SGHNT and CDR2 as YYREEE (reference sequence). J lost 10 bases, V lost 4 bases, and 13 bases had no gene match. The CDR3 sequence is CASSPTPDRGAKELFF. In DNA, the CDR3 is TGTGCCAGCAGCCCCACGCCGGACAGGGGGGCCAAGGAGCTGTTTTTT.

CDR3 nucleotide sequence: TGTGCCAGTCAATCCGGGATAGTTTACGAGCAGTACGTC. As protein: CASQSGIVYEQYV. The chain joins TRBV7-9 to TRBJ2-7; D might be TRBD2 (5 bases). The CDR3 length is 13 residues. The ends were cut back, 9 bases at V and 4 bases at J, with 16 bases in the middle. CDR1 is SEHNR, CDR2 FQNEAQ, per germline (reference sequence).

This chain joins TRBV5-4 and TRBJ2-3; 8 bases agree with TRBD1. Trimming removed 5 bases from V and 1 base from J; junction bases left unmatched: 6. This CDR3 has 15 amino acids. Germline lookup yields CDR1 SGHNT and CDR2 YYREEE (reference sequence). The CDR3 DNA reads TGTGCCAGCAGTTCGGACAGGGCGGGCACAGATACGCAGTATTTT. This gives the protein CASSSDRAGTDTQYF.

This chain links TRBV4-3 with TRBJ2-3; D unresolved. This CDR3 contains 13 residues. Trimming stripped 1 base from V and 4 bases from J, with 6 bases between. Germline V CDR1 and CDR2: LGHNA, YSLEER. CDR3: CASSQAPADTQYF. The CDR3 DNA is TGCGCCAGCAGCCAAGCACCGGCAGATACGCAGTATTTT.

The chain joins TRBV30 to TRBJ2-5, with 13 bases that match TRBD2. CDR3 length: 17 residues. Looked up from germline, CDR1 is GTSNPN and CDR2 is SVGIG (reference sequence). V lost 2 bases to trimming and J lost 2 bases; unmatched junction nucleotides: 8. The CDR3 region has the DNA TGTGCCTGGAGTACCCACTGGGGACTAGCGGGACAAGAGACCCAGTACTTC. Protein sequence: CAWSTHWGLAGQETQYF.

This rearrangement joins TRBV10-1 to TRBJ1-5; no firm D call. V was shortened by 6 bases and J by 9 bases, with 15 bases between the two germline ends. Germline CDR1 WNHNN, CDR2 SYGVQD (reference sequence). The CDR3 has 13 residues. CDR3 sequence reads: CASSETPSRPQHF. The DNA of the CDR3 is TGCGCCAGCAGCGAAACCCCCTCCCGGCCCCAGCATTTT.

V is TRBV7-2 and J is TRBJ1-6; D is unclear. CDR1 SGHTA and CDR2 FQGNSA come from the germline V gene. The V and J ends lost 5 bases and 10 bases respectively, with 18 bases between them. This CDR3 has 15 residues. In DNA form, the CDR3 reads TGTGCCAGCAGCCCCACGGTCGGGATTATATCACCCCTCCACTTT. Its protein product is CASSPTVGIISPLHF. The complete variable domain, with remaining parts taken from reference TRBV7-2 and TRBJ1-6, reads GAGVSQSPSNKVTEKGKDVELRCDPISGHTALYWYRQSLGQGLEFLIYFQGNSAPDKSGLPSDRFSAERTGGSVSTLTIQRTQQEDSAVYLCASSPTVGIISPLHFGNGTRLTVT.